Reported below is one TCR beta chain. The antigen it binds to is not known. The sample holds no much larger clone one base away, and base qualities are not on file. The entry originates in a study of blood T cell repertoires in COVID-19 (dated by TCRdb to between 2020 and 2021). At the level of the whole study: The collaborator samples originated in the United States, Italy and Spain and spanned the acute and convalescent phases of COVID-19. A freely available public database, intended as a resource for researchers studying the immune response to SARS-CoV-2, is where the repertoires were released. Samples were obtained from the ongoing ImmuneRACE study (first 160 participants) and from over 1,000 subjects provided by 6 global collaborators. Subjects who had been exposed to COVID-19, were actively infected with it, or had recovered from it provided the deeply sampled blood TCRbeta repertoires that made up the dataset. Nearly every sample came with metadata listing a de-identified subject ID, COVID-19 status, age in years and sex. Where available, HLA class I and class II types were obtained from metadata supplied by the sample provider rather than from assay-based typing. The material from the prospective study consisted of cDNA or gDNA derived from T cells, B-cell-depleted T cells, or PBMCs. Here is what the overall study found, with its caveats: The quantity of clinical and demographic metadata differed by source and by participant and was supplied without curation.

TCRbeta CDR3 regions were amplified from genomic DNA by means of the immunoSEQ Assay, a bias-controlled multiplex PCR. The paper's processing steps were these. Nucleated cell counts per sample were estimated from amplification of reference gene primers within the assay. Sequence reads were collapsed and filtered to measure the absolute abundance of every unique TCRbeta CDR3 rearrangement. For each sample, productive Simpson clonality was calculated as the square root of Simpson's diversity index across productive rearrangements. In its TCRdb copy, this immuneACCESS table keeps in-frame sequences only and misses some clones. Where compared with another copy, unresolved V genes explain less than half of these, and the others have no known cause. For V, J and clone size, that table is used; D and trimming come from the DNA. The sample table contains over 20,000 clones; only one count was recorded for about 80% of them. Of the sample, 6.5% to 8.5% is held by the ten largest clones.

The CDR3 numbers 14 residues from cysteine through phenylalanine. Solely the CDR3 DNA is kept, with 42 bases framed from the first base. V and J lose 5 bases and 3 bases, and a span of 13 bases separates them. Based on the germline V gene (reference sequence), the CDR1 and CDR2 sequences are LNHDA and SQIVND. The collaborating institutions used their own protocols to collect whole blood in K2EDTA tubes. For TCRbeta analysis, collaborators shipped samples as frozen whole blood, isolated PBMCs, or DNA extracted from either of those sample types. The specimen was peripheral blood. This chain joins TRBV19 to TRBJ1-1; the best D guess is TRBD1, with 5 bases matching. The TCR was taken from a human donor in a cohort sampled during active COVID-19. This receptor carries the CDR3 CASSSALRDTEAFF. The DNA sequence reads TGTGCCAGTAGTTCTGCCCTCAGGGACACTGAAGCTTTCTTT.